A selection of T cell receptor beta chains follows, all from one sample in a study of cytomegalovirus exposure and HLA in healthy donors. Some clones are missing from TCRdb's copy, which holds only in-frame ones; the method was immunoSEQ multiplex PCR. The sample contains about 130,000 clones, around nine tenths of which appear only once. Sequencing input: PBMCs. Every receptor here comes from a man younger than 45 in good health and CMV-seronegative. Each CDR3 is given with its conserved first and last residue. The D gene is left open where the match is weak.

V gene	CDR3 length	J gene	D gene	CDR3 protein
TRBV5-1	15	TRBJ2-3	-	CASSSKTGYTDTQYF
TRBV11-2	12	TRBJ1-2	-	CASSQSNYGYTF
TRBV6-4	13	TRBJ1-6	-	CASSDSYNSPLHF
TRBV7-9	16	TRBJ2-3	TRBD2	CASSLGLAGGIDTQYF
TRBV4-2	18	TRBJ2-3	TRBD2	CASSQDGVAGGSTDTQYF
TRBV11-3	14	TRBJ2-7	TRBD2	CASSLWGRVREQYF
TRBV30	12	TRBJ2-1	-	CAWSPQVREQFF
TRBV4-1	16	TRBJ2-7	-	CASSHTILRPEGEQYF
TRBV5-1	14	TRBJ1-1	TRBD1	CASSQKDRGRVAFF
TRBV6-4	14	TRBJ2-1	TRBD2	CATAGLAGGNEQFF
TRBV5-6	15	TRBJ2-7	-	CASSFGGRLSYEQYF
TRBV6-6	14	TRBJ2-7	TRBD2	CASSGSGGSYEQYF
TRBV13	14	TRBJ2-7	-	CASSARTGFYEQYF
TRBV27	18	TRBJ2-1	TRBD1	CASSLFLSRDREVYEQFF